This is a list of T cell receptor beta chains from one sample in a study of T cells in Graves' hyperthyroidism and ophthalmopathy. TCRdb re-analysed the multiplex PCR reads in MiXCR, keeping a single row per CDR3 protein. The table records approximately 870,000 distinct CDR3 sequences, over 35% of them present only once. Sequenced: blood. These receptors were collected from a man between 18 and 29 years old with Graves' hyperthyroidism. CDR3s include the opening cysteine and the closing phenylalanine or tryptophan. Fields, in order: clone size, V gene, D gene, J gene, CDR3 protein, CDR3 DNA. The D gene is left open where the match is weak. Part of the rows lack a size; the others show once, few, many or a class for expanded clones.

size: -; V: TRBV13; D: -; J: TRBJ1-6; CDR3: CASSLGRSPLHF; DNA: TGTGCCAGCAGCTTGGGGCGGTCACCCCTCCACTTT
size: -; V: TRBV7-9; D: -; J: TRBJ2-7; CDR3: CASSLAGQTLYEQYF; DNA: TGTGCCAGCAGCTTGGCGGGACAGACCCTATACGAGCAGTACTTC
size: -; V: TRBV24-1; D: -; J: TRBJ1-5; CDR3: CATSDHCLRQETQHF; DNA: TGTGCCACCAGTGACCACTGCCTGAGACAAGAGACCCAGCATTTT
size: few; V: TRBV6-4; D: TRBD1; J: TRBJ1-3; CDR3: CASSAYLYRGCGNTIYF; DNA: TGTGCCAGCAGTGCATACCTCTACAGGGGGTGTGGAAACACCATATATTTT
size: -; V: TRBV7-2; D: TRBD2; J: TRBJ2-5; CDR3: CASSFYPMASGETQYF; DNA: TGTGCCAGCAGCTTCTACCCCATGGCTAGCGGAGAGACCCAGTACTTC
size: -; V: TRBV6-1; D: -; J: TRBJ2-2; CDR3: CASSEARAPRGELFF; DNA: TGTGCCAGCAGTGAAGCCAGAGCTCCACGCGGGGAGCTGTTTTTT
size: few; V: TRBV12-3/TRBV12-4; D: TRBD1; J: TRBJ1-1; CDR3: CASSPWTGVKVSAEAFF; DNA: TGTGCCAGCAGTCCCTGGACAGGGGTCAAGGTTTCGGCTGAAGCTTTCTTT
size: -; V: TRBV12-3/TRBV12-4; D: -; J: TRBJ2-5; CDR3: CASSSDTSEPQYF; DNA: TGTGCCAGCAGCTCTGACACCTCCGAGCCCCAGTACTTC
size: many; V: TRBV10-3; D: -; J: TRBJ2-6; CDR3: CAISESKRVGANVLTF; DNA: TGTGCCATCAGTGAGTCGAAGCGGGTCGGGGCCAACGTCCTGACTTTC
size: many; V: TRBV7-3; D: -; J: TRBJ2-5; CDR3: CASSLRHGQETQYF; DNA: TGTGCCAGCAGCTTAAGGCATGGACAAGAGACCCAGTACTTC
size: many; V: TRBV7-9; D: TRBD1; J: TRBJ1-1; CDR3: CASSPRGQGARNTEAFF; DNA: TGTGCCAGCAGCCCACGGGGACAGGGGGCGCGGAACACTGAAGCTTTCTTT
size: -; V: TRBV7-9; D: -; J: TRBJ2-2; CDR3: CASNGVPGELFF; DNA: TGTGCCAGCAATGGGGTCCCCGGGGAGCTGTTTTTT
size: -; V: TRBV9; D: -; J: TRBJ1-4; CDR3: CASSQGAWEANEKLFF; DNA: TGTGCCAGCAGCCAAGGGGCGTGGGAAGCTAATGAAAAACTGTTTTTT
size: -; V: TRBV20-1; D: -; J: TRBJ2-6; CDR3: CSGGLPGANVLTF; DNA: TGCAGTGGGGGTCTTCCCGGGGCCAACGTCCTGACTTTC
size: -; V: TRBV4-1; D: -; J: TRBJ1-4; CDR3: CASRPGAGDFKELFF; DNA: TGCGCCAGCCGTCCTGGGGCAGGGGATTTTAAGGAACTGTTTTTT
size: many; V: TRBV25-1; D: TRBD1; J: TRBJ2-5; CDR3: CASSAGQGAETQYF; DNA: TGTGCCAGCAGTGCAGGACAGGGTGCAGAGACCCAGTACTTC
size: few; V: TRBV7-2; D: TRBD2; J: TRBJ2-2; CDR3: CASSLSGGATGELFF; DNA: TGTGCCAGCAGCCTTAGCGGGGGGGCAACCGGGGAGCTGTTTTTT
size: once; V: TRBV6-5; D: -; J: TRBJ2-7; CDR3: CATKQSSYEQYF; DNA: TGTGCCACGAAACAGAGCTCCTACGAGCAGTACTTC
size: many; V: TRBV10-1; D: -; J: TRBJ2-5; CDR3: CTSSELRETQYF; DNA: TGCACCAGCAGTGAGTTAAGGGAGACCCAGTACTTC
size: many; V: TRBV15; D: TRBD1; J: TRBJ1-4; CDR3: CATSRDGQGNEKLFF; DNA: TGTGCCACCAGCAGAGATGGACAGGGTAATGAAAAACTGTTTTTT
size: many; V: TRBV12-3/TRBV12-4; D: -; J: TRBJ1-3; CDR3: CASSFSVSGNTIYF; DNA: TGTGCCAGCAGTTTCAGCGTCTCTGGAAACACCATATATTTT
size: many; V: TRBV20-1; D: -; J: TRBJ2-6; CDR3: CSARAYDSRGGSGANVLTF; DNA: TGCAGTGCTAGAGCATACGATTCGCGGGGAGGCTCTGGGGCCAACGTCCTGACTTTC
size: many; V: TRBV19; D: -; J: TRBJ1-2; CDR3: CASSNAGFDGYTF; DNA: TGTGCCAGTAGTAATGCAGGGTTCGATGGCTACACCTTC
size: -; V: TRBV2; D: TRBD1; J: TRBJ1-6; CDR3: CASSEGQGMSPLHF; DNA: TGTGCCAGCAGTGAGGGACAGGGGATGTCACCCCTCCACTTT
size: few; V: TRBV20-1; D: -; J: TRBJ1-4; CDR3: CSASQTATNEKLFF; DNA: TGCAGTGCTAGCCAAACCGCAACTAATGAAAAACTGTTTTTT
size: once; V: TRBV29-1; D: TRBD2; J: TRBJ2-7; CDR3: CSVGGSGSYEQYF; DNA: TGCAGCGTTGGCGGCAGCGGGAGCTACGAGCAGTACTTC
size: many; V: TRBV7-9; D: -; J: TRBJ1-1; CDR3: CASSLALHPEAFF; DNA: TGTGCCAGCAGCTTAGCTTTACATCCTGAAGCTTTCTTT